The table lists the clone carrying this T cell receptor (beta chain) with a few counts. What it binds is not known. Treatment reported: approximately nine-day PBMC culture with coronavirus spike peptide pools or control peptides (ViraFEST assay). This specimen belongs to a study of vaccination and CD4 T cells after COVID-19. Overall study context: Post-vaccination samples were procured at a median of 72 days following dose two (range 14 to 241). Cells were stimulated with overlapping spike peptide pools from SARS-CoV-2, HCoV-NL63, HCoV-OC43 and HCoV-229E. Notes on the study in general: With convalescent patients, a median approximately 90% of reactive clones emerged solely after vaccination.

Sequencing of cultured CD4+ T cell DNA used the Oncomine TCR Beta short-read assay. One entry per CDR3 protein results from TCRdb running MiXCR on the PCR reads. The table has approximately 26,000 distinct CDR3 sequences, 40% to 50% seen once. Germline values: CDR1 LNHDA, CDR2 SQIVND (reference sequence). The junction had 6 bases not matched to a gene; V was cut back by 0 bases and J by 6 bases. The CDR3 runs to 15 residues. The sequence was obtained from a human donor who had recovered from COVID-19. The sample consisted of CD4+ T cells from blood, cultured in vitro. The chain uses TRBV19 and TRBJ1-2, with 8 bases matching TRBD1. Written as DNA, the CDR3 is TGTGCCAGTAGTATAGATCGGGGGACAGGAGATGGCTACACCTTC. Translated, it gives CASSIDRGTGDGYTF.